This T cell receptor (beta chain) comes out of a study of blood T cell repertoires in COVID-19. This CDR3 has 14 residues. Germline V lookup: CDR1 SEHNR, CDR2 FQNEAQ (reference sequence). V lost 5 bases to trimming and J lost 7 bases; unmatched junction nucleotides: 10. TCRdb's table, derived via immunoSEQ multiplex PCR, lists solely in-frame clones and lacks some. The sample carries some 300,000 clones, 75% to 90% recorded once. The TCR was taken from a woman in her forties or fifties with COVID-19, enrolled during active disease. The sequencing sample was made of peripheral blood. V and J are TRBV7-9 and TRBJ1-2; 7 positions match TRBD1. The DNA for the CDR3 is TGTGCCAGCAGCCCTTCGGACAGGATCGGTGGCTACACCTTC. Protein: CASSPSDRIGGYTF.